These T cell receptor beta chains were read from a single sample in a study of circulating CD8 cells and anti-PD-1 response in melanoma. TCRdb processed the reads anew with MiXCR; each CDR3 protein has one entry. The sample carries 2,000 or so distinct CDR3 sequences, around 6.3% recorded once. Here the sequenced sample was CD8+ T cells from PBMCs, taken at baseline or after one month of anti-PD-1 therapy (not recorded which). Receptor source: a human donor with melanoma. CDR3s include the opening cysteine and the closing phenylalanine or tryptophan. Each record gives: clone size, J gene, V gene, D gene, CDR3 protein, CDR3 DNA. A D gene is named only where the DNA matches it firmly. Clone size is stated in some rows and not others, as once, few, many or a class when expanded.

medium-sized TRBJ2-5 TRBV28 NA CASRMGAAQETQYF TGTGCCAGCAGAATGGGAGCTGCTCAAGAGACCCAGTACTTC
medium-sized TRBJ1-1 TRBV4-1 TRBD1 CASSSGQGFTEAFF TGCGCCAGCAGCTCTGGACAGGGGTTTACTGAAGCTTTCTTT
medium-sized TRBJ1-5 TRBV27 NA CASRGGAGGNQPQHF TGTGCCAGCAGGGGGGGGGCTGGGGGCAATCAGCCCCAGCATTTT
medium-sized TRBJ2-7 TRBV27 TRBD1 CATRTGDYEQYF TGTGCCACCCGGACAGGCGACTACGAGCAGTACTTC
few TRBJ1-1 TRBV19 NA CATKTYNTEAFF TGTGCCACTAAGACCTACAACACTGAAGCTTTCTTT
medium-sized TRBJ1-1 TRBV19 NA CASSTGQEAFF TGTGCCAGTAGTACGGGGCAGGAAGCTTTCTTT
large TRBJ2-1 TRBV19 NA CASSIKAYNEQFF TGTGCCAGTAGTATTAAGGCCTACAATGAGCAGTTCTTC
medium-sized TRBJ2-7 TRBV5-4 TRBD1 CASSPGTGGIDEQYF TGTGCCAGCAGCCCCGGGACAGGGGGCATCGACGAGCAGTACTTC
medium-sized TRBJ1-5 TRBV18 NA CASSPLKGGDNQPQHF TGTGCCAGCTCACCACTGAAAGGCGGTGATAATCAGCCCCAGCATTTT
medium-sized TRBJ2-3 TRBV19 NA CASSIDLAGYSTDTQYF TGTGCCAGTAGTATAGATCTTGCAGGATACAGTACAGATACGCAGTATTTT
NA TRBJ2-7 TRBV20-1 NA CSARDGDFDEQYF TGCAGTGCTAGAGATGGGGACTTCGACGAGCAGTACTTC
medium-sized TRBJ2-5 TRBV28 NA CASSDPGEQETQYF TGTGCCAGCAGTGATCCAGGGGAACAAGAGACCCAGTACTTC
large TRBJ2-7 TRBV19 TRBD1 CASSIQGASEQYF TGTGCCAGTAGTATACAGGGGGCTAGCGAGCAGTACTTC
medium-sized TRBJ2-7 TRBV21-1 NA CPQPGGGTYEQYF TGTCCCCAACCGGGGGGCGGTACCTACGAGCAGTACTTC
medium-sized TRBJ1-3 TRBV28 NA CASSISSGNTIYF TGTGCCAGCAGTATTAGCTCTGGAAACACCATATATTTT
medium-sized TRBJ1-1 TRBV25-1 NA CASSGGGRNEAFF TGTGCCAGCAGTGGAGGGGGGCGCAATGAAGCTTTCTTT
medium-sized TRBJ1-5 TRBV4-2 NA CASSQENAGNQPQHF TGTGCCAGCAGCCAAGAAAATGCCGGCAATCAGCCCCAGCATTTT
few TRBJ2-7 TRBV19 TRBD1 CASKAGTGDYEQYF TGTGCCAGTAAGGCCGGGACAGGGGACTACGAGCAGTACTTC
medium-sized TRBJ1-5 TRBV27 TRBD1 CASSFGTGSNQPQHF TGTGCCAGCAGTTTCGGGACAGGGAGCAATCAGCCCCAGCATTTT
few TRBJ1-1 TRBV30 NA CAWSVIWGNTEAFF TGTGCCTGGAGTGTAATATGGGGGAACACTGAAGCTTTCTTT
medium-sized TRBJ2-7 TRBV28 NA CASNGYSYEQYF TGTGCCAGCAACGGATACTCCTACGAGCAGTACTTC
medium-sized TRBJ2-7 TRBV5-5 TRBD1 CASSLGGGEQYF TGTGCCAGCAGCTTAGGGGGCGGCGAGCAGTACTTC
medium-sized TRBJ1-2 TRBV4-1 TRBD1 CASSQDWGQGKDGYTF TGCGCCAGCAGCCAAGATTGGGGACAGGGGAAGGATGGCTACACCTTC
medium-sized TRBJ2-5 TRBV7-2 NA CASSSLRIRQETQYF TGTGCCAGCAGCAGTCTTCGTATACGGCAAGAGACCCAGTACTTC
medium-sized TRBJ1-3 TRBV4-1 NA CASSQSPRSSGNTIYF TGCGCCAGCAGCCAATCCCCTCGCAGCTCTGGAAACACCATATATTTT
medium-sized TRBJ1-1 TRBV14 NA CASSHVRGLTEAFF TGTGCCAGCAGCCATGTTCGGGGTTTGACTGAAGCTTTCTTT
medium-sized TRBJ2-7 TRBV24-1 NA CATSVAGTNGGQYF TGTGCCACCAGTGTCGCGGGGACGAACGGCGGGCAGTACTTC
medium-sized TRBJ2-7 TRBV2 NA CASRRLRTSSSYEQYF TGTGCCAGCAGGCGTCTGAGGACCTCTAGCTCCTACGAGCAGTACTTC
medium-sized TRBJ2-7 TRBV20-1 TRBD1 CSAWGQGRPSEQYF TGCAGTGCTTGGGGACAGGGGCGCCCAAGCGAGCAGTACTTC
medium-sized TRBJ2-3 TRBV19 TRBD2 CARSSRGGHGDTQYF TGTGCCAGATCCAGCCGGGGGGGCCATGGAGATACGCAGTATTTT
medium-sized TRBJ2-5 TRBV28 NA CASSTTDQETQYF TGTGCCAGCAGCACAACAGATCAAGAGACCCAGTACTTC
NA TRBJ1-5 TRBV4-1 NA CASGQGDYSNQPQHF TGCGCCAGCGGCCAAGGGGATTATAGCAATCAGCCCCAGCATTTT
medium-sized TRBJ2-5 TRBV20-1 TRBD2 CSARDLAGGQETQYF TGCAGTGCTAGAGATTTGGCGGGGGGCCAAGAGACCCAGTACTTC
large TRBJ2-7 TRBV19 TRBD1 CATQRTGGIYEQYF TGTGCCACTCAACGGACAGGGGGGATCTACGAGCAGTACTTC
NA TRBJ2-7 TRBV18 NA CANSQDSDYEQYF TGTGCCAACTCACAGGACAGCGACTACGAGCAGTACTTC
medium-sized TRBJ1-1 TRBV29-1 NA CSVLFAGLNTEAFF TGCAGCGTTCTATTCGCAGGGTTGAACACTGAAGCTTTCTTT
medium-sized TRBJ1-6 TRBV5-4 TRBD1 CASSSRGPSSYNSPLHF TGTGCCAGCAGCAGTAGGGGGCCGAGCTCCTATAATTCACCCCTCCACTTT
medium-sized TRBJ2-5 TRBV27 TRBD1 CASSARQGYQETQYF TGTGCCAGCAGTGCACGACAGGGATACCAAGAGACCCAGTACTTC
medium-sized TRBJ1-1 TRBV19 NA CASSPTGGWNTEAFF TGTGCCAGTAGTCCCACCGGAGGGTGGAACACTGAAGCTTTCTTT
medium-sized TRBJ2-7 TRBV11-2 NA CASSLGTSYEQYF TGTGCCAGCAGCTTAGGGACCTCCTACGAGCAGTACTTC
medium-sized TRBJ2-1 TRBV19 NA CASSIMAYNEQFF TGTGCCAGTAGTATTATGGCGTACAATGAGCAGTTCTTC
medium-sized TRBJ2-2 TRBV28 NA CASSLRGRNTGELFF TGTGCCAGCAGTTTAAGGGGAAGGAACACCGGGGAGCTGTTTTTT
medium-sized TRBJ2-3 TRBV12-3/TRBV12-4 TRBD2 CASTVTSGYTDTQYF TGTGCCAGCACCGTGACTAGCGGATACACAGATACGCAGTATTTT
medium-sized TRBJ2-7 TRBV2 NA CASVAAGTYEQYF TGTGCCAGCGTTGCGGCAGGCACCTACGAGCAGTACTTC
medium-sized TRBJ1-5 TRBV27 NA CASGTFISNQPQHF TGTGCCAGTGGGACATTCATCAGCAATCAGCCCCAGCATTTT
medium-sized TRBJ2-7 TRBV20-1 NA CSARPTALAPYEQYF TGCAGTGCTAGACCAACCGCACTAGCACCCTACGAGCAGTACTTC
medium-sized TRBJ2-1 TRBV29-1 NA CSVPTVRNEQFF TGCAGCGTTCCGACAGTCCGCAATGAGCAGTTCTTC
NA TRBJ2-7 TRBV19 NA CASSIGGGAFYEQYF TGTGCCAGTAGTATCGGAGGGGGCGCATTCTACGAGCAGTACTTC
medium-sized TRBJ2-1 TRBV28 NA CASSFSEQFF TGTGCCAGCAGTTTTAGTGAGCAGTTCTTC